This T cell receptor (beta chain) derives from a study of blood T cell repertoires in COVID-19. Across the study: T cells, B-cell-depleted T cells, or PBMCs supplied cDNA or gDNA.

Using immunoSEQ multiplex PCR, the repertoire was profiled, and TCRdb retains in-frame clones only, with some absent. The sample lists tens of thousands of clones; about 80% were seen once. Germline V gene data show CDR1 as SQVTM and CDR2 as ANQGSEA. The V segment lost 5 bases and the J segment 5 bases; nucleotides outside the gene matches: 8. The CDR3 totals 13 residues. The gene calls are TRBV29-1 and TRBJ2-7, with TRBD1 matching 8 bases. The sequence came from a man younger than 45 with COVID-19, enrolled during active disease. The sample comprised peripheral blood. The CDR3 region is CSVSRHRGDEQYF. For the CDR3, the DNA is TGCAGCGTTTCCCGGCACAGGGGGGACGAGCAGTACTTC.